The clone carrying this TCR beta chain has at least ten counts. The sample belongs to a study of T cells in Graves' hyperthyroidism and ophthalmopathy. Across the whole study: Upon initial diagnosis and before any treatment, peripheral blood was collected.

Using RNA transcripts as the source, TCR beta CDR3 regions were amplified. First-round RT-PCR targeting the TCR CDR3 was performed with the HTBI primer set. MiXCR, run by TCRdb on the multiplex PCR reads, gives a single entry per CDR3 protein. The table records 300,000 to 450,000 distinct CDR3 sequences, 14% of them present only once. A patient was excluded if there was uncontrolled infection, other autoimmune disease, pregnancy or lactation. Diagnoses were made from clinical symptoms, serum measures (thyroxine and TRAb), thyroid ultrasound and orbital computed tomography. This sample holds PBMCs from 8 to 10 ml fresh peripheral blood. V shed 9 bases, J shed 1 base, and the junction held 5 bases outside the gene matches. Germline CDR1 is LNHDA and CDR2 is SQIVND (reference sequence). There are 14 residues in the CDR3.

The rearrangement joins TRBV19 to TRBJ2-7; 11 bases align to TRBD2. Material: blood. This receptor was identified in a woman between 55 and 75 years old with Graves' hyperthyroidism. The CDR3 protein is CASRTSGSSYEQYF. The CDR3 nucleotides read TGTGCCAGCAGAACTAGCGGGAGTTCCTACGAGCAGTACTTC.